A single sample gave rise to the 12 T cell receptor beta chains below, sequenced in a study of OX40 agonist ivuxolimab in advanced cancers. TCRdb's copy holds only in-frame clones and misses some; the assay was immunoSEQ multiplex PCR. Of about 98,000 clones listed, approximately 93% are singletons. Sequencing was performed on CD4+ or CD8+ T cells sorted from blood, taken in a trial of the OX40 agonist ivuxolimab. Source of these receptors: an adult with an advanced solid tumor such as melanoma, head and neck, liver or kidney cancer.

The chain links TRBV6-1 to TRBJ2-1; TRBD2 matches 9 bases. V shed 3 bases, J shed 5 bases, and the junction held 14 bases outside the gene matches. Looked up from germline, CDR1 is MNHNS and CDR2 is SASEGT. The CDR3 runs to 18 residues. This CDR3 is CASSDIAGVLVTDNEQFF. The CDR3 DNA reads as TGTGCCAGCAGTGATATAGCGGGAGTATTGGTCACCGACAATGAGCAGTTCTTC.

This clone was seen a single time. The chain has TRBV28 and TRBJ1-5; maybe TRBD1 (5 bases). The CDR3 length is 16 residues. V shed 6 bases and J shed 2 bases, with 17 bases lying between them. Per the germline V gene, CDR1 is MDHEN and CDR2 is SYDVKM. CDR3 sequence reads: CASSRRRGSGNQPQHF. CDR3 nucleotides: TGTGCCAGCAGCCGACGAAGGGGATCGGGCAATCAGCCCCAGCATTTT.

To note about this clone: At one end the junction does not follow the germline gene, possibly because of a read error. The gene calls are TRBV4-2 and TRBJ2-3; TRBD2 aligns across 9 bases. This CDR3 contains 16 residues. The V gene's germline CDR1 is LGHNA and CDR2 YNFKEQ. DNA of the CDR3: TGTGCCAGCAGTCAAGCGGGGGGTCCGACTACCGCTGCGCAGTATTTT. Translating it yields CASSQAGGPTTAAQYF.

The chain has TRBV2 and TRBJ1-4; D gene uncertain. Germline V CDR1 and CDR2: SNHLY, FYNNEI. This CDR3 region has 14 residues. The V gene lost 4 bases and the J gene lost 7 bases, with 13 bases spanning the gap. CDR3 DNA: TGTGCCAGCAGTGTAGAGGGTTACGGTGAAAAACTGTTTTTT. This translates into CASSVEGYGEKLFF.

The chain combines TRBV27 with TRBJ2-1; D might be TRBD1 (5 bases). V was shortened by 5 bases and J by 10 bases, with 12 bases between the two germline ends. The CDR3 sequence is 12 residues long. Germline-derived CDR1 and CDR2 are MNHEY and SMNVEV (reference sequence). CDR3 bases: TGTGCCAGCAGTCCGACAGCAGCCGAGCAGTTCTTC. Protein sequence: CASSPTAAEQFF.

The chain employs TRBV6-6 and TRBJ1-2, with D perhaps matching TRBD1 (6 bases). The CDR3 length is 15 residues. V was shortened by 5 bases and J by 1 base, with 14 bases between the two germline ends. Germline lookup yields CDR1 MNHNY and CDR2 SVGAGI (reference sequence). CDR3 DNA: TGTGCCAGCAGTAACACAGGGTCGAATAACTATGGCTACACCTTC. Protein sequence: CASSNTGSNNYGYTF.

The count of this clone is one. CDR3 loop: CATSGTSYNSPLHF. CDR3 in DNA: TGTGCCACCAGCGGGACGTCCTATAATTCACCCCTCCACTTT. The chain carries TRBV15 and TRBJ1-6; TRBD1 is a possible D gene (5 bases). Per the germline V gene, CDR1 is LNHNV and CDR2 is YYDKDF (reference sequence). V was pared by 5 bases and J by 1 base, with 6 bases between. The CDR3 covers 14 residues.

The table lists this clone with a count of one. This chain connects TRBV18 to TRBJ1-5, with 7 bases aligning to TRBD1. The CDR3 is 16 residues long. The V and J ends lost 0 bases and 4 bases, in that order; junction bases with no gene match: 6. Germline loops: CDR1 KGHSH, CDR2 LQKENI. The CDR3 reads CASSPPHPQGNQPQHF. The CDR3 region has the DNA TGTGCCAGCTCACCACCCCACCCACAGGGGAATCAGCCCCAGCATTTT.

This chain uses TRBV25-1 with TRBJ1-1; tentative D call: TRBD1 (5 bases). The CDR3 extends over 12 amino acids. The V end was cut by 9 bases, the J end by 7 bases, with 15 bases between. Per the germline V gene, CDR1 is MGHDK and CDR2 is SYGVNS. CDR3 DNA: TGTGCCAGTAACGAGACAGTATGTGAAGCTTTCTTT. Protein product: CASNETVCEAFF.

The chain links TRBV7-9 to TRBJ1-4; D not resolved. CDR1 SEHNR and CDR2 FQNEAQ come from the germline V gene (reference sequence). V was clipped by 1 base and J by 2 bases, with 8 bases between them. The CDR3 contains 15 residues. The CDR3 sequence is CASSLVEGTNEKLFF. CDR3 sequence (DNA): TGTGCCAGCAGCTTAGTAGAGGGCACTAATGAAAAACTGTTTTTT.

The chain joins TRBV6-1 to TRBJ2-2, with unresolved D. V was shortened by 9 bases and J by 0 bases, with 8 bases between the two germline ends. This CDR3 spans 13 amino acids. In germline, CDR1 is MNHNS, CDR2 SASEGT. The CDR3 is CASRHPNTGELFF. The CDR3, as DNA: TGTGCCAGTCGCCACCCGAACACCGGGGAGCTGTTTTTT.

This chain's CDR3 is CASGFRIRDRVENTIYF. CDR3 DNA sequence: TGTGCTAGTGGTTTCAGAATCCGGGACAGGGTTGAAAACACCATATATTTT. The genes are TRBV12-5 and TRBJ1-3; 9 bases map to TRBD1. Losses at the gene ends were 3 bases for V and 6 bases for J; bases not matched to a gene: 12. The CDR3 totals 17 residues. CDR1 is LGHNT and CDR2 is FRNRAP in the germline V gene.